This T cell receptor beta chain is from a study of T cell changes during pregnancy in multiple sclerosis. Here immunoSEQ multiplex PCR was the method, and the copy in TCRdb shows in-frame clones only, minus some. The sample carries approximately 100,000 clones, 90% to 95% recorded once. The specimen was peripheral blood, collected in the second trimester of pregnancy. This TCR was sampled from a female donor with multiple sclerosis, enrolled in a pregnancy study.

CDR3 sequence: CAGTGGSNTGELFF. CDR3 in DNA: TGTGCCGGGACAGGGGGCTCGAACACCGGGGAGCTGTTTTTT. The gene calls are TRBV30 and TRBJ2-2, with 12 bases lining up with TRBD1. V was pared by 8 bases and J by 0 bases, with 1 base of the junction left unmatched. There are 14 residues in the CDR3. Germline-derived CDR1 and CDR2 are GTSNPN and SVGIG (reference sequence).